The 2 T cell receptor beta chains below all came from one sample that was sequenced in a study of blood T cells in healthy people across ages. The use of a sample-barcoded 5' primer and a J-beta primer mix characterized a second PCR of about 7 to 12 cycles. MiXCR, applied by TCRdb to the 5' RACE reads, yields one record per CDR3 protein. This sample carries 950,000 to 1,200,000 distinct CDR3 sequences, 35% to 45% of them seen once, and the ten largest clones take around 13%. Sequenced: blood. These receptor sequences come from a man between 18 and 35 years old in good health.

This clonotype was seen a handful of times. This chain uses TRBV7-2 with TRBJ1-2; D uncertain. The CDR3 loop spans 14 amino acids. The germline gives CDR1 SGHTA, CDR2 FQGNSA. Trimming removed 5 bases at V and 2 bases at J, with 12 bases between. This CDR3 reads CASSLRWSNYGYTF. CDR3 nucleotide sequence: TGTGCCAGCAGCCTTAGGTGGTCGAACTATGGCTACACCTTC.

The sample holds a few counts of this clonotype. The V and J genes are TRBV5-1 and TRBJ1-5, with 7 bases fitting TRBD1. The CDR3 covers 15 residues. V shed 0 bases, J shed 3 bases, and the junction held 3 bases outside the gene matches. Germline V gene data show CDR1 as SGHRS and CDR2 as YFSETQ. In DNA form, the CDR3 reads TGCGCCAGCAGCTTGGAAGGGACAGTCAATCAGCCCCAGCATTTT. Translating gives CASSLEGTVNQPQHF.